The T cell receptor beta chain described here comes from a study of human T cells and chemical hapten exposure. Study information: On about 2 cm by about 2 cm of upper inner arm skin, sensitization was performed with 2% DPC. Study-level results: Relative to control repertoires, expanded TCRs gave rise to significantly more large CDR3 similarity clusters.

This clonotype was seen a few times. Its antigen is as yet unknown. From germline, CDR1 is ENHRY and CDR2 SYGVKD. Germline trimming cut 7 bases from V and 0 bases from J; bases unmatched to any gene: 11. There are 17 residues in the CDR3. TCRdb fed the RACE reads into MiXCR, producing one record per CDR3 protein. The table records 300,000 to 400,000 distinct CDR3 sequences, 5.5% to 8% of them present only once. Time point given: patch test 1, 2 weeks after DPC sensitization. Treatment defined: therapeutic diphenylcyclopropenone sensitization with weekly scalp DPC. Sequences were derived from whole blood, sampled in connection with sensitization to the hapten diphenylcyclopropenone (DPC). The origin of this receptor is a woman between 18 and 29 years old with alopecia areata. Some clones in this sample may be carry-over from other donors' samples. This chain uses TRBV10-3 with TRBJ2-1; 8 nucleotides agree with TRBD2. CDR3 residues: CAIKGSGAKSSYNEQFF. DNA of the CDR3: TGTGCCATCAAAGGTAGCGGGGCTAAGAGCTCCTACAATGAGCAGTTCTTC.